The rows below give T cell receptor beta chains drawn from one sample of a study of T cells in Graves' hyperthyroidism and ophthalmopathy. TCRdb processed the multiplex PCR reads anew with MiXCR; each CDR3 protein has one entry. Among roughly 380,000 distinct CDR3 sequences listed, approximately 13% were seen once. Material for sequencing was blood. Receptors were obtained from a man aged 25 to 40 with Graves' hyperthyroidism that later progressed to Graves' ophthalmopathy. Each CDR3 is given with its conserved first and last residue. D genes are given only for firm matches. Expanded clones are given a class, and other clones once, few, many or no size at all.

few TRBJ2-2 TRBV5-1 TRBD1 CASSHGTDKDTGELFF TGCGCCAGCAGCCACGGGACAGATAAGGACACCGGGGAGCTGTTTTTT
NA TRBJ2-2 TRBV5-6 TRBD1 CASTRRDSSNTGELFF TGTGCCAGCACCCGCCGGGACAGTTCGAACACCGGGGAGCTGTTTTTT
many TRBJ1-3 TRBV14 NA CASSTRQVFGNTIYF TGTGCCAGCAGCACCAGACAGGTCTTCGGAAACACCATATATTTT
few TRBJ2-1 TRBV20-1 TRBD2 CSAILAGAPSYNEQFF TGCAGTGCCATACTAGCGGGGGCCCCTTCCTACAATGAGCAGTTCTTC
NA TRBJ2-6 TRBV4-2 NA CASSRSLSGANVLTF TGTGCCAGCAGCCGCAGTCTGTCTGGGGCCAACGTCCTGACTTTC
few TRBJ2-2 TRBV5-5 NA CASSLYANTGELFF TGTGCCAGCAGCTTGTATGCGAACACCGGGGAGCTGTTTTTT
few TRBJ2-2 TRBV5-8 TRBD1 CASSRGQGNTGELFF TGTGCCAGCAGCCGGGGACAGGGAAACACCGGGGAGCTGTTTTTT
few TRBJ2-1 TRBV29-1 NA CSVATLDYLLGNEQFF TGCAGCGTGGCAACCCTCGACTACCTTCTGGGCAATGAGCAGTTCTTC
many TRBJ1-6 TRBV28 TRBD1 CASSDRVGSPLHF TGTGCCAGCAGCGACAGGGTCGGTTCACCCCTCCACTTT
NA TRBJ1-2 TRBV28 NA CASRDTKKFGYGYTF TGTGCCAGCAGGGACACTAAAAAATTTGGCTATGGCTACACCTTC
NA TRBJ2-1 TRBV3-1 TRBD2 CASSQAGLAGGQDNDQFF TGTGCCAGCAGCCAGGCGGGACTAGCGGGGGGGCAGGATAATGATCAGTTCTTC
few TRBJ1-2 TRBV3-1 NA CASSQDLTGNYGYTF TGTGCCAGCAGCCAAGACCTCACAGGGAACTATGGCTACACCTTC
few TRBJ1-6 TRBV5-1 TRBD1 CASSSQGIINSPLHF TGTGCCAGCAGCTCACAGGGGATTATTAATTCACCCCTCCACTTT
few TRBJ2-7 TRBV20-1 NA CSAPIHYEQYF TGCAGTGCTCCGATCCACTACGAGCAGTACTTC
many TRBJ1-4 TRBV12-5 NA CASGTVATNEKLFF TGTGCTAGTGGCACCGTTGCAACTAATGAAAAACTGTTTTTT
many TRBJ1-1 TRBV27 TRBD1 CASSLGQGWDAFF TGTGCCAGCAGTTTAGGACAGGGGTGGGATGCTTTCTTT
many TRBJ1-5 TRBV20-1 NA CSAGGRGNQPQHF TGCAGTGCCGGGGGACGGGGCAATCAGCCCCAGCATTTT
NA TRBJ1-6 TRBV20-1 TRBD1 CSARPGTGSSYNSPLHF TGCAGTGCTCGTCCCGGGACAGGGAGCTCCTATAATTCACCCCTCCACTTT
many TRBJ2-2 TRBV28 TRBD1 CASSFFRDRGPGELFF TGTGCCAGCAGTTTTTTCCGGGACAGGGGCCCCGGGGAGCTGTTTTTT
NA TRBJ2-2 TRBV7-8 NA CASSLASGGELFF TGTGCCAGCAGCTTAGCTTCCGGCGGGGAGCTGTTTTTT
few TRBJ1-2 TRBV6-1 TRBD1 CASTRTGTDGYTF TGTGCCAGCACTCGGACAGGGACGGATGGCTACACCTTC
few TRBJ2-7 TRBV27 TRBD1 CASSPGTGVNEQYF TGTGCCAGCAGTCCCGGGACAGGGGTAAACGAGCAGTACTTC
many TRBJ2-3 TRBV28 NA CASSQGDYTQYF TGTGCCAGCAGCCAAGGCGATTATACGCAGTATTTT
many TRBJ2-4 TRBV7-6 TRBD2 CASSPTDGGGLQYF TGTGCCAGCAGCCCAACCGACGGGGGGGGACTTCAGTACTTC
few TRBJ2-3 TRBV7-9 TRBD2 CASSSGLAGASGIRADTQYF TGTGCCAGCAGCTCGGGACTAGCGGGGGCCTCGGGGATCCGCGCAGATACGCAGTATTTT